One sample yielded the 2 T cell receptor beta chains listed below, sequenced in a study of blood T cell repertoires in COVID-19. Only in-frame clones appear in the TCRdb table, and some are missing; sequencing was by immunoSEQ multiplex PCR. Of under 75,000 clones listed, around 80% are singletons. Sequencing was carried out using peripheral blood. These receptors originate from a man at least 80 years old with acute or convalescent COVID-19.

The chain has TRBV21-1 and TRBJ2-1; the table's D call, TRBD2, has no DNA check behind it. TRBV21-1 is shown as a pseudogene. The CDR3 loop spans 16 amino acids. CDR3 sequence: CASSKSHAGPYNEQFF. The CDR3 DNA reads as TGTGCCAGCAGCAAAAGTCATGCGGGACCTTACAATGAGCAGTTCTTC.

The chain joins TRBV7-9 to TRBJ1-2; 11 nucleotides match TRBD1. The CDR3 is made up of 16 amino acids. Germline loops: CDR1 SEHNR, CDR2 FQNEAQ (reference sequence). The J segment lost 2 bases and the V segment lost 5 bases, leaving 7 bases of the junction unmatched. This chain's CDR3 is CASSDPGDRGNYGYTF. CDR3 in DNA: TGTGCCAGCAGCGATCCAGGGGACAGGGGGAACTATGGCTACACCTTC.